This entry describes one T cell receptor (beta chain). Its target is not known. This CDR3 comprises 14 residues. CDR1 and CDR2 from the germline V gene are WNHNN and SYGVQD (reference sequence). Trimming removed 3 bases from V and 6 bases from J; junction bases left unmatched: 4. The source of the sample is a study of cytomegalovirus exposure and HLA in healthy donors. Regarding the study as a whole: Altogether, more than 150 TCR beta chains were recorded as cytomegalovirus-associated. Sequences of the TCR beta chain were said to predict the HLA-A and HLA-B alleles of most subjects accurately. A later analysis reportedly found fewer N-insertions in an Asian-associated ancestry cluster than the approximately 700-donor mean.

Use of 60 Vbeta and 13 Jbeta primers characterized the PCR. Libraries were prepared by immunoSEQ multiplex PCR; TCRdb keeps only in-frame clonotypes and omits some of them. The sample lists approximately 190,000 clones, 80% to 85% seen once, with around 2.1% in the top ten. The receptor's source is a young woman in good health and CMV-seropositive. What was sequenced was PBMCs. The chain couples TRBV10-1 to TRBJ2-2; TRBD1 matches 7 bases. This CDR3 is CASSDRGKAGELFF. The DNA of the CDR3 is TGCGCCAGCAGTGACAGGGGGAAGGCCGGGGAGCTGTTTTTT.